The sequence of this T cell receptor beta chain was determined in a study of cytomegalovirus exposure and HLA in healthy donors. Study as a whole: A later analysis reported the same platform for the 95 to 150 validation repertoires and the approximately 720 first-cohort repertoires. Study findings and constraints: In a later analysis, first-cohort TCR clusters were found to tend to co-occur in the 130 or so validation repertoires. Both high specificity and high sensitivity reportedly marked the classifier's diagnosis of cytomegalovirus status. CMV antigen specificity of three CMV-associated chains was confirmed in vitro.

On this clone: Its target is not known.

The junction had 8 bases not matched to a gene; V was cut back by 5 bases and J by 7 bases. Germline V CDR1 and CDR2: SGHAT, FQNNGV. The CDR3 spans 14 residues. Profiling relied on immunoSEQ multiplex PCR, and the TCRdb table lists in-frame clones only, not all of them. Here the sample spans 130,000 to 150,000 clones, around 88% being singletons. The chain couples TRBV11-2 to TRBJ1-2, with 9 bases matching TRBD1. Sequencing was done on a sample of PBMCs. This sequence originates from a woman aged 18-29 years in good health and CMV-seropositive. CDR3 sequence reads: CASSAGQGMVGYTF. The CDR3 DNA sequence: TGTGCCAGCAGCGCAGGACAGGGGATGGTTGGCTACACCTTC.